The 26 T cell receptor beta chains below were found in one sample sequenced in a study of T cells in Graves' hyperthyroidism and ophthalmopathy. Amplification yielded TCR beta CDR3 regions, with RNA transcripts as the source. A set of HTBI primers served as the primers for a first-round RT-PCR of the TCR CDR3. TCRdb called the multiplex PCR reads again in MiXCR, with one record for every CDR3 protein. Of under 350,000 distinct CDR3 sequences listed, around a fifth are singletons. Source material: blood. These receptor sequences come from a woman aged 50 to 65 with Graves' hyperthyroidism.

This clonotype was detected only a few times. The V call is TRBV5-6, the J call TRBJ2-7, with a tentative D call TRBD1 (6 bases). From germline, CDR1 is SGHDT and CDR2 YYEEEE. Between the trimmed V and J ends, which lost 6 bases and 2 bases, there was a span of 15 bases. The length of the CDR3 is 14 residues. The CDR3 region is CASNSGTRPYEQYF. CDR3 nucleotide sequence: TGTGCCAGCAACTCCGGGACACGACCCTACGAGCAGTACTTC.

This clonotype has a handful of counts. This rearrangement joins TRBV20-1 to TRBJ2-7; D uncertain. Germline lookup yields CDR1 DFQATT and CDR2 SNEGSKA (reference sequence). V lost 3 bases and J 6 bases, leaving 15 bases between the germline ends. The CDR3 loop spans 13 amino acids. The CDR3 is CSASGQVPSEQYF. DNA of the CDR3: TGCAGTGCTAGTGGGCAGGTGCCGAGCGAGCAGTACTTC.

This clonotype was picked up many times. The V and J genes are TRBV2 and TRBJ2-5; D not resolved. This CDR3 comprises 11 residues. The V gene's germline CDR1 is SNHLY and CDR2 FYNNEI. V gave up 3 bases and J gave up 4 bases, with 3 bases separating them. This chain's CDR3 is CASSDRETQYF. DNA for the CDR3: TGTGCCAGCAGTGATCGAGAGACCCAGTACTTC.

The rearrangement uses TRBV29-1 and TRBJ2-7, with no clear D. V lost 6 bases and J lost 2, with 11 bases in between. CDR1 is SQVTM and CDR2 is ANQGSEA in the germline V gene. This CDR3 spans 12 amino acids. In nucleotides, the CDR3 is TGCAGCGTCGATACAGATACCTACGAGCAGTACTTC. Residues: CSVDTDTYEQYF.

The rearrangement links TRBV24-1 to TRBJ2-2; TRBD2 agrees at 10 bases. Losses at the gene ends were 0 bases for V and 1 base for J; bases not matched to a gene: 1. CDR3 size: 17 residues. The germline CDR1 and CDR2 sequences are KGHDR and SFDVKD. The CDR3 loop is CATSDLKREGNTGELFF. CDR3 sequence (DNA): TGTGCCACCAGTGATTTGAAGCGGGAGGGGAACACCGGGGAGCTGTTTTTT.

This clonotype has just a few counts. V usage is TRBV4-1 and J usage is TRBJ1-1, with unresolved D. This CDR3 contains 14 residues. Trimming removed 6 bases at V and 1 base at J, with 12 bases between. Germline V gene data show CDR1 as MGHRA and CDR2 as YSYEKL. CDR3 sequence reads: CASSSGQTNTEAFF. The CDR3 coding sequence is TGCGCCAGCAGTTCGGGCCAGACGAACACTGAAGCTTTCTTT.

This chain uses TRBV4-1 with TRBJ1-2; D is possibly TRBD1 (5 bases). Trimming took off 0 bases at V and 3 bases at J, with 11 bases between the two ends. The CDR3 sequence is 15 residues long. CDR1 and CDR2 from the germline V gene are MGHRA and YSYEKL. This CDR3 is CASSQDMGGDYGYTF. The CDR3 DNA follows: TGCGCCAGCAGCCAAGATATGGGGGGGGACTATGGCTACACCTTC.

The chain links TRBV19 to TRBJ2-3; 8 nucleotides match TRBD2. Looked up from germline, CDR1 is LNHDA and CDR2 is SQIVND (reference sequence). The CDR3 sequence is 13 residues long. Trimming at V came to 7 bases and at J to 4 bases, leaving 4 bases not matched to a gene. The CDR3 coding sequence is TGTGCCAGTAAGGCGCGGGGGGCAGATACGCAGTATTTT. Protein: CASKARGADTQYF.

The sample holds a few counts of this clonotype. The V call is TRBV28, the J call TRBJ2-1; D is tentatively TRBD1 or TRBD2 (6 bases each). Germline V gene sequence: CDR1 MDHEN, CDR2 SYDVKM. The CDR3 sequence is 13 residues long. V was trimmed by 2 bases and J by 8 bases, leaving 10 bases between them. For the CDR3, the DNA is TGTGCCAGCAGTTTAATGGGGGGCTATGAGCAGTTCTTC. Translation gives CASSLMGGYEQFF.

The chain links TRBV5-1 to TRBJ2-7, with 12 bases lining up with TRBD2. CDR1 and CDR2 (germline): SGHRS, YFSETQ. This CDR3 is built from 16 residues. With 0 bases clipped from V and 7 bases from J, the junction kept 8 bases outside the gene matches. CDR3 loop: CASSLDASGRAGEQYF. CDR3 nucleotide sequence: TGCGCCAGCAGCTTGGATGCTAGCGGGAGGGCCGGGGAGCAGTACTTC.

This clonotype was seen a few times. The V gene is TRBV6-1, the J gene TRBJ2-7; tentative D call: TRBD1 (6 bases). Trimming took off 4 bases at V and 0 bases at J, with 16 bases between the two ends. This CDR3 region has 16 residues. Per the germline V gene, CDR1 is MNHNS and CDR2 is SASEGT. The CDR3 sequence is CASSVITGQSSYEQYF. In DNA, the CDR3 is TGTGCCAGCAGTGTCATTACAGGACAGAGCTCCTACGAGCAGTACTTC.

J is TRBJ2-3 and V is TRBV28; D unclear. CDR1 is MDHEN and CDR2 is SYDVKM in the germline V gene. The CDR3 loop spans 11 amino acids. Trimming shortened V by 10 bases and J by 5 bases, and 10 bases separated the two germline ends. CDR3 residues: CANGERDTQYF. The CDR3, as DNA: TGTGCCAATGGGGAAAGAGATACGCAGTATTTT.

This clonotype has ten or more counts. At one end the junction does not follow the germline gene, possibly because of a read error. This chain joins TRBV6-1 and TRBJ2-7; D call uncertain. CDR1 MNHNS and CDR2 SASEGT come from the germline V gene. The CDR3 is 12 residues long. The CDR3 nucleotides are TGTGCCAGCAGTTCCGGGTCCTCCGAGCAGTACTTC. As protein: CASSSGSSEQYF.

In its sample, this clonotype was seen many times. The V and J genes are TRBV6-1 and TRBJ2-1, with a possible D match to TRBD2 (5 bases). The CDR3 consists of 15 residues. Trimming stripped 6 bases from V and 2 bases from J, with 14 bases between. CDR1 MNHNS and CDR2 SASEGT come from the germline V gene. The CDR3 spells CASSPRRGPYNEQFF. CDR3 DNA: TGTGCCAGCAGCCCCCGGAGAGGGCCCTACAATGAGCAGTTCTTC.

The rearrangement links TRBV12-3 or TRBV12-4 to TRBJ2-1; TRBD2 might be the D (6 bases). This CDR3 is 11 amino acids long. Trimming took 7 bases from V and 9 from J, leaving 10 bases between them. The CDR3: CASTGGIEQFF. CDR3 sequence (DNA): TGTGCCAGCACAGGAGGGATTGAGCAGTTCTTC.

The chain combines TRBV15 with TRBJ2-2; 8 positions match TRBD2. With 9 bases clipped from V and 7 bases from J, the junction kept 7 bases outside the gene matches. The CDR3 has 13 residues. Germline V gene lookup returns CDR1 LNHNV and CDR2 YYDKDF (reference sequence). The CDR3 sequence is CATQRGPGGELFF. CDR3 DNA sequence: TGTGCCACTCAGCGGGGGCCGGGCGGGGAGCTGTTTTTT.

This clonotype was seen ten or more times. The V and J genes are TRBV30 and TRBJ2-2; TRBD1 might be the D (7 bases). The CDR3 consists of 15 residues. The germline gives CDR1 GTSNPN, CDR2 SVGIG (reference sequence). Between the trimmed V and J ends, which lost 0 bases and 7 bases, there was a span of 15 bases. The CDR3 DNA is TGTGCCTGGAGTGTAATACAGGGGAGGAACGGGGAGCTGTTTTTT. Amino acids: CAWSVIQGRNGELFF.

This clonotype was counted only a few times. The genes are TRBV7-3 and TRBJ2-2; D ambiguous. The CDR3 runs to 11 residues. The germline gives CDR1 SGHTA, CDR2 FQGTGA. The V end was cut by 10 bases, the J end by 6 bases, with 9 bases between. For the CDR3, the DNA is TGTGCCAACACAACACCCGGGGAGCTGTTTTTT. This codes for CANTTPGELFF. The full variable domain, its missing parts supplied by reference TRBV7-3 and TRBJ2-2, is GAGVSQTPSNKVTEKGKYVELRCDPISGHTALYWYRQSLGQGPEFLIYFQGTGAADDSGLPNDRFFAVRPEGSVSTLKIQRTERGDSAVYLCANTTPGELFFGEGSRLTVL.

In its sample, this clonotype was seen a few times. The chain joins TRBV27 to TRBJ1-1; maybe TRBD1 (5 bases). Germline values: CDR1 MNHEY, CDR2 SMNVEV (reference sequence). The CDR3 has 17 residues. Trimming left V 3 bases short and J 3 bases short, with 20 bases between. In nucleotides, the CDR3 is TGTGCCAGCAGTTTCAAACAGGTGGTTGGTAAGGACACTGAAGCTTTCTTT. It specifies CASSFKQVVGKDTEAFF.

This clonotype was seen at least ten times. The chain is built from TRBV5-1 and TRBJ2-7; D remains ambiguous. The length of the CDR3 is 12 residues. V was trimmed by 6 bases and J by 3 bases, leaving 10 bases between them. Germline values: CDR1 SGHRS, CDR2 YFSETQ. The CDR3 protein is CASTINGYEQYF. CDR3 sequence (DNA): TGCGCCAGCACCATAAATGGCTACGAGCAGTACTTC. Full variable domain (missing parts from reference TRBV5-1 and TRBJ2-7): KAGVTQTPRYLIKTRGQQVTLSCSPISGHRSVSWYQQTPGQGLQFLFEYFSETQRNKGNFPGRFSGRQFSNSRSEMNVSTLELGDSALYLCASTINGYEQYFGPGTRLTVT.

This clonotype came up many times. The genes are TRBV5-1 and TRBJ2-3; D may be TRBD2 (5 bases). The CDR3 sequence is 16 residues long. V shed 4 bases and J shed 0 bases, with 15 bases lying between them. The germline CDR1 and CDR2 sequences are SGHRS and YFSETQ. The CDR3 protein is CASSAGNSASTDTQYF. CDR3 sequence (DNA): TGCGCCAGCAGCGCCGGTAATAGCGCAAGCACAGATACGCAGTATTTT.

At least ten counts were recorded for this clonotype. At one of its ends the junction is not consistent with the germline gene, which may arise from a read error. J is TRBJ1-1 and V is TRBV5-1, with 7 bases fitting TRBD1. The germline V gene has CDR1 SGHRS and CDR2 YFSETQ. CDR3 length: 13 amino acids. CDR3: CASSPNRGTEAFF. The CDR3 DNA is TGTGCCAGCAGTCCCAACAGGGGTACTGAAGCTTTCTTT. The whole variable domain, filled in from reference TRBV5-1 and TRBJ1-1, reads KAGVTQTPRYLIKTRGQQVTLSCSPISGHRSVSWYQQTPGQGLQFLFEYFSETQRNKGNFPGRFSGRQFSNSRSEMNVSTLELGDSALYLCASSPNRGTEAFFGQGTRLTVV.

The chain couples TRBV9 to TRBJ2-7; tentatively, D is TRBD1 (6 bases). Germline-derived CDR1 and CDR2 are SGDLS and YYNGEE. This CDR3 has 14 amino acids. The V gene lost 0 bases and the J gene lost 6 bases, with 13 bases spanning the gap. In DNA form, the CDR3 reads TGTGCCAGCAGCGTAGGACAGGCTAGGTCCGAGCAGTACTTC. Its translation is CASSVGQARSEQYF.

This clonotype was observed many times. The CDR3 is CAIRAGGAYEQYF. Here the CDR3 DNA reads TGTGCCATCAGAGCGGGGGGGGCATACGAGCAGTACTTC. The V call is TRBV30, the J call TRBJ2-7, with 10 bases lining up with TRBD2. Germline V gene data show CDR1 as GTSNPN and CDR2 as SVGIG (reference sequence). The CDR3 covers 13 residues. V shed 8 bases and J 4 bases; nucleotides not matched to a gene: 8.

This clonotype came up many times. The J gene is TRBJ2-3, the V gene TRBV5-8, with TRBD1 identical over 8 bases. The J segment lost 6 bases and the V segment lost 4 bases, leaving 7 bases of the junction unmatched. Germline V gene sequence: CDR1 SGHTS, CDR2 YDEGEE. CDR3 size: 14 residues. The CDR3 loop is CASSRSGQADTQYF. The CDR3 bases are TGTGCCAGCAGCCGATCGGGACAGGCCGATACGCAGTATTTT.

The CDR3, as DNA: TGTGCCTGGGGGACCTACTACGAGCAGTACTTC. Translating gives CAWGTYYEQYF. This chain joins TRBV30 and TRBJ2-7, with D possibly called TRBD1 or TRBD2 (5 bases each). With 5 bases removed from V and 3 bases from J, the gap between germline ends came to 8 bases. CDR1 and CDR2 (germline): GTSNPN, SVGIG (reference sequence). The CDR3 covers 11 residues.